This TCR beta chain was documented in a study of cytomegalovirus exposure and HLA in healthy donors. Findings and limits, study-wide: An Asian-associated ancestry cluster reportedly showed fewer N-insertions than the approximately 650-donor mean in a later analysis.

A remark on this clone: Its antigen is not known.

The CDR3 loop spans 15 amino acids. The germline CDR1 and CDR2 sequences are LNHDA and SQIVND (reference sequence). Deletions cut 3 bases from V and 5 bases from J, with 14 bases between. The primer mix had 60 Vbeta and 13 Jbeta primers. Repertoires were generated with immunoSEQ multiplex PCR, while TCRdb's copy carries only in-frame clones and drops some. The sample holds fewer than 200,000 clones; about three quarters are singletons and the top ten take roughly 3%. Input material: PBMCs. V usage is TRBV19 and J usage is TRBJ1-3, with D tentatively TRBD1 (6 bases). The TCR was taken from a woman aged 25 to 39 in good health and CMV-seronegative. CDR3 loop: CASSMGAGARNTIYF. CDR3 coding DNA: TGTGCCAGTAGTATGGGAGCAGGGGCACGAAACACCATATATTTT.